The 20 T cell receptor beta chains presented below share a single source sample, sequenced in a study of T cell repertoires in cytomegalovirus infection. From the reads, TCRdb called clonotypes with MiXCR, one entry per CDR3 protein. The sample shows about 500,000 distinct CDR3 sequences, around 30% of them seen only once. These receptors' targets are unknown. Sequenced here: cultured PBMCs, sampled from culture after CMV antigen stimulation. All receptors come from a human donor in good health (CMV status not recorded). Some clones in this sample may be carry-over from other donors' samples.

The rearrangement links TRBV6-2 or TRBV6-3 to TRBJ2-1; unclear D gene. Germline assignment: CDR1 MNHEY and CDR2 SVGEGT. This CDR3 comprises 13 residues. V gave up 4 bases and J gave up 9 bases, with 13 bases separating them. The CDR3 loop is CASSLTWGIEQFF. Written as DNA, the CDR3 is TGTGCCAGCAGTTTGACCTGGGGAATTGAGCAGTTCTTC.

The chain couples TRBV7-2 to TRBJ2-1, with 8 bases lining up with TRBD1. The junction had 5 bases not matched to a gene; V was cut back by 4 bases and J by 0 bases. The CDR3 is 16 amino acids. The germline gives CDR1 SGHTA, CDR2 FQGNSA. The CDR3 DNA sequence: TGTGCCAGCAGCTACGGGACAGGCGCCTCCTACAATGAGCAGTTCTTC. This sequence encodes CASSYGTGASYNEQFF.

This clonotype appeared a few times. This sequence joins TRBV19 and TRBJ2-2; no reliable D call. The V end lost 6 bases, the J end lost 1 base, and 6 bases lay between the germline ends. This CDR3 contains 13 residues. CDR1 is LNHDA, CDR2 SQIVND, per germline (reference sequence). The DNA for the CDR3 is TGTGCCAGTAGGGTAGAGAACACCGGGGAGCTGTTTTTT. As protein: CASRVENTGELFF.

The chain has TRBV10-3 and TRBJ2-1; 14 bases agree with TRBD2. The germline V gene encodes CDR1 ENHRY and CDR2 SYGVKD. Unmatched junction bases numbered 3, after V lost 11 bases and J lost 6 bases. The CDR3 has 13 residues. The CDR3 loop is CAAGTSGSNEQFF. CDR3 DNA sequence: TGTGCCGCCGGGACTAGCGGGAGCAATGAGCAGTTCTTC.

In its sample, this clonotype ranks as large (0.1 to 1%). The chain combines TRBV7-8 with TRBJ2-5; weak D call: TRBD2 (5 bases). CDR1 is SGHVS, CDR2 FQNEAQ, per germline. V lost 5 bases and J 5 bases, leaving 6 bases between the germline ends. This CDR3 is built from 11 residues. In DNA, the CDR3 is TGTGCCAGCAGCAGAGGGGAGACCCAGTACTTC. This translates into CASSRGETQYF. The entire variable domain, with the rest obtained from reference TRBV7-8 and TRBJ2-5, is as follows: GAGVSQSPRYKVAKRGQDVALRCDPISGHVSLFWYQQALGQGPEFLTYFQNEAQLDKSGLPSDRFFAERPEGSVSTLKIQRTQQEDSAVYLCASSRGETQYFGPGTRLLVL.

This rearrangement joins TRBV19 to TRBJ1-1; no clear D. The germline gives CDR1 LNHDA, CDR2 SQIVND (reference sequence). V lost 7 bases and J 1 base, leaving 19 bases between the germline ends. The CDR3 consists of 16 residues. CDR3 sequence reads: CASNHGEGWRNTEAFF. Written as DNA, the CDR3 is TGTGCCAGTAACCATGGTGAGGGATGGAGGAACACTGAAGCTTTCTTT.

This clonotype came up a few times. The V and J genes are TRBV12-3 or TRBV12-4 and TRBJ1-1, with TRBD1 as a possible D gene (5 bases). Trimming cost V 10 bases and J 4 bases, with 16 bases left between them. There are 13 residues in the CDR3. The CDR3: CATDTGGSTEAFF. DNA for the CDR3: TGTGCCACCGACACGGGGGGTAGCACTGAAGCTTTCTTT.

The chain combines TRBV4-3 with TRBJ1-6; perhaps TRBD1 as D (5 bases). Deletions cut 3 bases from V and 6 bases from J, with 6 bases between. There are 13 residues in the CDR3. CDR1 and CDR2 from the germline V gene are LGHNA and YSLEER. The CDR3: CASSQQGNSPLHF. CDR3 bases: TGCGCCAGCAGCCAGCAGGGTAATTCACCCCTCCACTTT.

The V gene is TRBV5-3, the J gene TRBJ2-1, with TRBD2 matching 9 bases. Being an ORF, TRBV5-3 has a function that is uncertain. The V segment lost 0 bases and the J segment 2 bases; nucleotides outside the gene matches: 6. The CDR3 loop spans 17 amino acids. CDR3 amino acids: CARSLAWREGPYNEQFF. In DNA, the CDR3 is TGTGCCAGAAGCTTGGCTTGGCGGGAGGGCCCCTACAATGAGCAGTTCTTC.

This rearrangement joins TRBV4-3 to TRBJ2-1; 10 bases align to TRBD1. The junction had 6 bases not matched to a gene; V was cut back by 1 base and J by 9 bases. Germline-derived CDR1 and CDR2 are LGHNA and YSLEER. The CDR3 totals 15 residues. CDR3 DNA: TGCGCCAGCAGCCAAGGGACAGGGGGTAATAGTGAGCAGTTCTTC. Translation: CASSQGTGGNSEQFF.

The sample holds a few counts of this clonotype. The gene calls are TRBV28 and TRBJ1-2, with D unresolved. Deletions cut 8 bases from V and 4 bases from J, with 20 bases between. Germline V lookup: CDR1 MDHEN, CDR2 SYDVKM. The CDR3 consists of 15 residues. CDR3: CASGTHSFLPYGYTF. In nucleotides, the CDR3 is TGTGCCAGCGGTACCCACAGTTTCCTCCCCTATGGCTACACCTTC.

This sequence joins TRBV7-9 and TRBJ2-7; TRBD1 aligns across 10 bases. Germline V gives CDR1 SEHNR, CDR2 FQNEAQ (reference sequence). Losses at the gene ends were 6 bases for V and 6 bases for J; bases not matched to a gene: 14. There are 16 residues in the CDR3. Here the CDR3 reads CASRGGQGIIFGEQYF. The CDR3 nucleotides read TGTGCCAGCAGAGGGGGACAGGGGATCATCTTCGGCGAGCAGTACTTC. Complete variable domain (other parts from reference TRBV7-9 and TRBJ2-7): DTGVSQNPRHKITKRGQNVTFRCDPISEHNRLYWYRQTLGQGPEFLTYFQNEAQLEKSRLLSDRFSAERPKGSFSTLEIQRTEQGDSAMYLCASRGGQGIIFGEQYFGPGTRLTVT.

This chain connects TRBV18 to TRBJ2-1; D is perhaps TRBD2 (6 bases). The CDR3 contains 13 residues. The germline V gene has CDR1 KGHSH and CDR2 LQKENI. Trimming took off 0 bases at V and 12 bases at J, with 12 bases between the two ends. The CDR3 loop reads CASSPPGGWMQFF. The DNA for the CDR3 is TGTGCCAGCTCACCACCCGGGGGATGGATGCAGTTCTTC.

The chain links TRBV27 to TRBJ2-1; no definite D call. Germline V lookup: CDR1 MNHEY, CDR2 SMNVEV (reference sequence). Trimming pared 6 bases from V and 0 bases from J, leaving 12 bases between. The CDR3 covers 15 residues. CDR3 nucleotide sequence: TGTGCCAGCAGGATACAAGTGAGCTCCTACAATGAGCAGTTCTTC. Its translation: CASRIQVSSYNEQFF.

The V call is TRBV5-1, the J call TRBJ1-1; possible D gene TRBD1, 6 bases. This CDR3 has 16 amino acids. Trimming cost V 4 bases and J 0 bases, with 16 bases left between them. Germline CDR1 is SGHRS and CDR2 is YFSETQ. In nucleotides, the CDR3 is TGCGCCAGCAGCCGGGAGGGGGGACGGGTGAACACTGAAGCTTTCTTT. Translated, it gives CASSREGGRVNTEAFF.

The CDR3 sequence is CASSSQGASSKQYF. For the CDR3, the DNA is TGTGCCAGCAGTTCTCAGGGGGCAAGTTCAAAGCAGTACTTC. V and J are TRBV27 and TRBJ2-7; 8 positions agree with TRBD1. This CDR3 has 14 amino acids. The trim removed 4 bases at V and 8 bases at J, leaving 10 bases unmatched. Germline CDR1 reads MNHEY; CDR2 reads SMNVEV (reference sequence).

V gene TRBV9 combines with J gene TRBJ1-1, with D maybe TRBD1 (6 bases). CDR1 and CDR2 (germline): SGDLS, YYNGEE. The CDR3 is made up of 15 amino acids. Trimming removed 0 bases at V and 1 base at J, with 10 bases between. CDR3 loop: CASSVELGGNTEAFF. For the CDR3, the DNA is TGTGCCAGCAGCGTAGAGTTAGGGGGGAACACTGAAGCTTTCTTT. Based on the CDR3 plus reference TRBV9 and TRBJ1-1, the full variable domain is DSGVTQTPKHLITATGQRVTLRCSPRSGDLSVYWYQQSLDQGLQFLIQYYNGEERAKGNILERFSAQQFPDLHSELNLSSLELGDSALYFCASSVELGGNTEAFFGQGTRLTVV.

This clonotype was detected only a few times. CDR3 coding DNA: TGTGCCATCAACAGGGGGACTTGGGAGACCCAGTACTTC. Encoded protein: CAINRGTWETQYF. The chain combines TRBV10-3 with TRBJ2-5; 8 nucleotides line up with TRBD1. V shed 7 bases, J shed 5 bases, and the junction held 6 bases outside the gene matches. Germline CDR1 is ENHRY and CDR2 is SYGVKD. The CDR3 loop spans 13 amino acids.

This clonotype was observed a few times. The gene calls are TRBV12-3 or TRBV12-4 and TRBJ1-5, with D maybe TRBD1 (5 bases). The germline V and J ends were trimmed by 3 bases and 3 bases, with 15 bases remaining between them. CDR3 length: 16 amino acids. The CDR3 spells CASSFSAGRYNQPQHF. Here the CDR3 DNA reads TGTGCCAGCAGTTTCAGCGCAGGGCGCTACAATCAGCCCCAGCATTTT.

Worth noting for this clonotype: A much larger clone is a single base away; this may be a read error. The CDR3 DNA follows: TGTGCCAGCTTGTCGGGAGTAGCGAGCACAGATACGCAGTATTTT. It codes for CASLSGVASTDTQYF. The J gene is TRBJ2-3, the V gene TRBV7-2; tentative D call: TRBD2 (6 bases). The germline gives CDR1 SGHTA, CDR2 FQGNSA. The CDR3 covers 15 residues. Trimming removed 8 bases at V and 0 bases at J, with 15 bases between.